This T cell receptor beta chain was sequenced during a study of cytomegalovirus exposure and HLA in healthy donors. Study-level results: Highest at DRB1 and lowest at HLA-C, TCR association rates differed among HLA loci in a later analysis. It was likely that a cluster of highly shared sequence variants was a sequencing artifact.

The CDR3 covers 15 residues. The germline CDR1 and CDR2 sequences are SGHRS and YFSETQ. The germline V and J ends were trimmed by 4 bases and 2 bases, with 16 bases remaining between them. The PCR was carried out with 60 Vbeta primers and 13 Jbeta primers. Libraries were prepared by immunoSEQ multiplex PCR; TCRdb keeps only in-frame clonotypes and omits some of them. The sample holds more than 95,000 clones, roughly 83% seen once. About this clone itself: Its antigen is unknown.

The sequenced sample consisted of PBMCs. This clonotype originated in a man aged 25 to 40 in good health and CMV-seropositive. The chain is built from TRBV5-1 and TRBJ2-7; D gene unclear. The CDR3 bases are TGCGCCAGCAGCCGAGACTCACCTCTAACCTACGAGCAGTACTTC. Residues: CASSRDSPLTYEQYF.